This T cell receptor beta chain is drawn from a study of T cell clones after liver transplantation. Whole-study context: TCRbeta sequencing after a pre-transplant mixed lymphocyte reaction identified graft-donor-reactive clones, later tracked in post-transplant blood. Study-level findings and limits: Migration into the graft, not deletion, may explain lost graft donor-reactive T cells.

Germline-derived CDR1 and CDR2 are SGHTA and FQGTGA. The CDR3 loop spans 20 amino acids. The V and J ends lost 2 bases and 6 bases, in that order; junction bases with no gene match: 22. Points on this clone: Antigen unknown.

Using immunoSEQ multiplex PCR, the repertoire was profiled, and TCRdb retains in-frame clones only, with some absent. This table holds around 80,000 clones, 80% to 85% found once. The receptor was derived from a human patient who received a liver transplant. T cells may partly derive from the graft donor. The sequences come from CD4+ T cells from blood, collected 45 to 46 months after liver transplant. V usage is TRBV7-3 and J usage is TRBJ1-2; 9 bases agree with TRBD1. CDR3 in amino acids: CASSLHGPSYGTGIYNGYTF. CDR3 nucleotide sequence: TGTGCCAGCAGCTTACATGGCCCAAGCTACGGGACAGGGATTTATAATGGCTACACCTTC.